Here is one TCR beta chain with its context. The CDR3 extends over 19 amino acids. Germline trimming cut 5 bases from V and 0 bases from J; bases unmatched to any gene: 8. Looked up from germline, CDR1 is SGHTA and CDR2 is FQGTGA. The record originates from a study of blood T cell repertoires in COVID-19. The assay was immunoSEQ multiplex PCR, and TCRdb's table has in-frame clones only and misses some. The sample records 130,000 or so clones, roughly 84% being singletons. The sequence derives from a man aged 25 to 40 with COVID-19, enrolled during active disease. The J gene is TRBJ2-1, the V gene TRBV7-3; 15 bases are shared with TRBD2. Sequencing was carried out using peripheral blood. The CDR3 sequence: CASSPEGLAGGSSYNEQFF. In nucleotides, the CDR3 is TGTGCCAGCAGCCCGGAGGGACTAGCGGGAGGCAGCTCCTACAATGAGCAGTTCTTC. The full variable domain, in which reference TRBV7-3 and TRBJ2-1 provide the parts outside the CDR3, is GAGVSQTPSNKVTEKGKYVELRCDPISGHTALYWYRQSLGQGPEFLIYFQGTGAADDSGLPNDRFFAVRPEGSVSTLKIQRTERGDSAVYLCASSPEGLAGGSSYNEQFFGPGTRLTVL.